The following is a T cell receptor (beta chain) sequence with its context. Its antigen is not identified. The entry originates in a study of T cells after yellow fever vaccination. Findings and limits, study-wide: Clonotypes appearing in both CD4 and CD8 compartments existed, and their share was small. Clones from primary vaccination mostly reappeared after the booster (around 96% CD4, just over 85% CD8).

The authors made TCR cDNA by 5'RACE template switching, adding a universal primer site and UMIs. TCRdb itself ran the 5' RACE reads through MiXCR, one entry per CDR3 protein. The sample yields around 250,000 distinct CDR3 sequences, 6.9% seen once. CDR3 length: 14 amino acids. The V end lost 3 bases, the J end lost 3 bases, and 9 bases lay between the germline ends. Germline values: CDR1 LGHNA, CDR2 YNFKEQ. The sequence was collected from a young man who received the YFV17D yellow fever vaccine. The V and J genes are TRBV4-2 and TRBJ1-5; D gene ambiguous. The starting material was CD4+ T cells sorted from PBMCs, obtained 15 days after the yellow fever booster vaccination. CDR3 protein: CASSQGYPNQPQHF. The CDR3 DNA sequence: TGTGCCAGCAGCCAGGGATACCCCAATCAGCCCCAGCATTTT.